This T cell receptor (beta chain) was retrieved from a study of T cells in Graves' hyperthyroidism and ophthalmopathy (dated by TCRdb to 2018 to 2020). Regarding the research as a whole: Peripheral blood samples were taken at initial diagnosis, before any treatment was given. The 90 to 100 discovery patients were randomly divided into training and test sets at a 7:3 ratio. To identify distinguishing TCR V-J signatures, a discovery cohort of around 98 patients was used, comprising fewer than 45 with Graves' ophthalmopathy and 55 to 65 with stable Graves' hyperthyroidism. In addition, the study compared T-cell repertoires in thyroid tissue and in blood from about 6 Graves' hyperthyroidism patients. According to the paper, TCR Vbeta CDR3 sequencing was carried out on 120 to 150 peripheral blood samples, which came from approximately 41 ophthalmopathy, 75 or so hyperthyroidism and some 17 progressor patients. Whether ophthalmopathy could be predicted prospectively was tested in an independent validation cohort made up of about 18 hyperthyroidism patients plus 17 patients who later progressed to ophthalmopathy. Once sampling was done, hyperthyroidism patients were given methimazole at a starting dose of 30 mg daily, whereas ophthalmopathy patients were given high-dose intravenous methylprednisolone. Paper-wide results and their limitations: Sample size was not statistically predetermined, and investigators were not blinded to group allocation. Blood samples also contained most of the expanded thyroid clonotypes (frequency above 0.001), which suggests that blood repertoires may reflect thyroid immune responses. In validation, progression to ophthalmopathy was predicted by the model with 70% to 71% sensitivity and 72.22% specificity, a median of about 6.4 months before onset. A 13 V-J signature model separated ophthalmopathy from stable hyperthyroidism, with approximately 86% sensitivity and about 81% specificity in cross-validation and 80%/75% in testing.

The TCR beta CDR3 regions were amplified from the RNA transcripts. The first round of RT-PCR for the TCR CDR3 was performed with the HTBI primer set and the Qiagen OneStep RT-PCR kit. The libraries were constructed in a second round of multiplex PCR and then size-selected and purified. Paired-end sequencing of the libraries was performed with 100 bp reads on an Illumina HiSeq2000. In the original analysis: SOAPnuke was used to process the raw data, throwing out any read that contained adapters or uncalled bases, had a mean Phred below 15, or lacked an exact constant-primer or identifier match. COPE v1.2.5 was used to merge high-quality paired reads, and clonotypes were defined as unique nucleotide sequences. Clonotypes were aligned to IMGT TRBV, TRBD and TRBJ reference segments using MiTCR v1.1. Only V-J combinations with frequency above 0.0001, covering about 99% of repertoires, were analysed. The TCS score was defined as F50 (clonal expansion) divided by E x V (chaos), with BLOSUM62-based TCRdist calculated between CDR3 peptides within each V-J. Welch's t-statistics and random forest reduced 500 to 650 V-J features to 13, which were used in a naive Bayes classifier (R e1071). Through fastp at Q25 and MiXCR, TCRdb rebuilt clones from the public reads, retaining in-frame beta chains. CDR3 protein duplicates are merged, each entry listing the most common genes and DNA. These V and J calls rely on TCRdb rather than the paper's analysis. For this sample there are 190,000 or so distinct CDR3 sequences; around 20% appear just once. The ten biggest clones cover 44% of the sample.

Stable Graves' hyperthyroidism was defined as the absence of progression to ophthalmopathy over 18 months of follow-up. Hyperthyroidism patients were aged 18 to 65 years and newly diagnosed, with disease duration of less than 2 months. The study excluded patients with uncontrolled infections, other autoimmune diseases, pregnancy or lactation. Diagnoses relied on clinical symptoms, serum thyroxine and TRAb, thyroid ultrasound and orbital computed tomography. PBMCs were separated from 10 ml of fresh peripheral blood using Ficoll-Paque density gradient centrifugation. Total RNA was extracted using Trizol reagent, and RNA quality was assessed on an Agilent 2100 Bioanalyzer. This clonotype was seen only a few times. Its cognate antigen has yet to be identified. No base quality information exists; no much larger clone differs at one position. Including cysteine and phenylalanine, the CDR3 has 15 amino acids. Kept here is only the CDR3 DNA, which spans 45 bases and is read in frame from base 1. The junction carries 10 bases between V and J, which are trimmed by 1 base and 3 bases respectively. The germline V gene (reference sequence) sets CDR1 to LNHDA and CDR2 to SQIVND.

Sequencing was done on a sample of blood. In this chain, TRBV19 is recombined with TRBJ2-1; the D segment could be TRBD1, given 5 matching bases. The source is a man aged 35-49 years with Graves' hyperthyroidism. The CDR3: CASSIAQALYNEQFF. The sequenced DNA: TGTGCCAGTAGTATAGCACAGGCCCTCTACAATGAGCAGTTCTTC.